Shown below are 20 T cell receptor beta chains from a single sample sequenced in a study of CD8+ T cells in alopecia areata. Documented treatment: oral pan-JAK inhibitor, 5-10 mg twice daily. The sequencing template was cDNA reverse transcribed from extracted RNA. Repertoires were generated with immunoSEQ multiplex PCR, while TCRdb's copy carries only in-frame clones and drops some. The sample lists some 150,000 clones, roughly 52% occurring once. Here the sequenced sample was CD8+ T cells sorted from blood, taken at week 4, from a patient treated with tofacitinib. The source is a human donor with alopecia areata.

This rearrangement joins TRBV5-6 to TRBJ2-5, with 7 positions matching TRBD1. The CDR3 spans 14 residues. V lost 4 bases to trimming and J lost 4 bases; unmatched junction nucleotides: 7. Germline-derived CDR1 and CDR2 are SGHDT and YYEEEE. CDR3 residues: CASSPTGLGETQYF. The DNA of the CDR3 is TGTGCCAGCAGCCCGACAGGGTTAGGAGAGACCCAGTACTTC. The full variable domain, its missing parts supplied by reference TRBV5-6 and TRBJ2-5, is DAGVTQSPTHLIKTRGQQVTLRCSPKSGHDTVSWYQQALGQGPQFIFQYYEEEERQRGNFPDRFSGHQFPNYSSELNVNALLLGDSALYLCASSPTGLGETQYFGPGTRLLVL.

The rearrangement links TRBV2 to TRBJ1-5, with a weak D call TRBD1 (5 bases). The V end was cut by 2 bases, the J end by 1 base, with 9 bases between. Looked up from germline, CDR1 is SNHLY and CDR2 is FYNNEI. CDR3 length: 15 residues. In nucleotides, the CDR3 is TGTGCCAGCAGTGAATGGGGGGTAAGCAATCAGCCCCAGCATTTT. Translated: CASSEWGVSNQPQHF.

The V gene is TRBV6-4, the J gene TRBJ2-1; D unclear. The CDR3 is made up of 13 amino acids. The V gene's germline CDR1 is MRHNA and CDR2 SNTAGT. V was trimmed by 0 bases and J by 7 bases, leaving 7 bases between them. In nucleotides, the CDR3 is TGTGCCAGCAGTGACTCCAGTCATAATGAGCAGTTCTTC. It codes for CASSDSSHNEQFF.

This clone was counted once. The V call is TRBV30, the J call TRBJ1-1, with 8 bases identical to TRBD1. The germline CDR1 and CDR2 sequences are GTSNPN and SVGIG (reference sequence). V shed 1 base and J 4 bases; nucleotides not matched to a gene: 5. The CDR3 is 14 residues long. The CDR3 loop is CAWSGGTGGTEAFF. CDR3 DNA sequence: TGTGCCTGGAGTGGCGGGACAGGCGGCACTGAAGCTTTCTTT.

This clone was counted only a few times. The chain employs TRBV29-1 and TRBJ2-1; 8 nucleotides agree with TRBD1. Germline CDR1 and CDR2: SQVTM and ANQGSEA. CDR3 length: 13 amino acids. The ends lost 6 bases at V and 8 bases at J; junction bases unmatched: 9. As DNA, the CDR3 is TGCAGCGTCAACCAGGGGGCGGGCTATGAGCAGTTCTTC. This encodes CSVNQGAGYEQFF.

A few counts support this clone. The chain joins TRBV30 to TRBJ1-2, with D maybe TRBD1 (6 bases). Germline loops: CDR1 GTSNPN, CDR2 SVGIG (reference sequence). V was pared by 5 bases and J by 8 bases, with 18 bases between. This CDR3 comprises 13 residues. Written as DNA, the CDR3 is TGTGCCTGGGGCCCGGGACAAGGCGGGGGCTACACCTTC. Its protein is CAWGPGQGGGYTF.

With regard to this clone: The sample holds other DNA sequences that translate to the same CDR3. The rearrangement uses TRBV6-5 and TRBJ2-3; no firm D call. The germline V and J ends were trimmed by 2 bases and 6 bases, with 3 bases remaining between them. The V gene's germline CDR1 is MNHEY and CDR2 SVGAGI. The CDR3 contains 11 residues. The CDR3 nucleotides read TGTGCCAGCAGTTACGCCGATACGCAGTATTTT. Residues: CASSYADTQYF.

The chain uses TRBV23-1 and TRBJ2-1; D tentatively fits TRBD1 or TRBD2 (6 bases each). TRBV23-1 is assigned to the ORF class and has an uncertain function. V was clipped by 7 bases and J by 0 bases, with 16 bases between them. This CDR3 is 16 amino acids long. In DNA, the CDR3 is TGCGCCAGCACCAAAAGGGGGGATAGCTCCTACAATGAGCAGTTCTTC. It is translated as CASTKRGDSSYNEQFF.

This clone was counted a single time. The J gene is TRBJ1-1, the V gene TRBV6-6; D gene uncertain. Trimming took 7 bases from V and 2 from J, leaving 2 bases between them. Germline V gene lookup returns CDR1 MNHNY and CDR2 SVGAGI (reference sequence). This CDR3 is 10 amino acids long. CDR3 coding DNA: TGTGCCAGCATCAACACTGAAGCTTTCTTT. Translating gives CASINTEAFF.

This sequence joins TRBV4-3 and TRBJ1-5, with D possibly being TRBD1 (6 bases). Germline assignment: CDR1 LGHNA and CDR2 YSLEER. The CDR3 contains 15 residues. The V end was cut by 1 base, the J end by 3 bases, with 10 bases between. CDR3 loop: CASSQGTDTNQPQHF. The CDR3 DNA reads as TGCGCCAGCAGCCAAGGGACAGATACCAATCAGCCCCAGCATTTT.

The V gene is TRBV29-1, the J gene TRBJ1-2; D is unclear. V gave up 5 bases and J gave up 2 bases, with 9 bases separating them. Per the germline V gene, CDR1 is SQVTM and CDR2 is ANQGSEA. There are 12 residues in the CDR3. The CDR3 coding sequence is TGCAGCGTTCAGCAGTTAAACTATGGCTACACCTTC. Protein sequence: CSVQQLNYGYTF.

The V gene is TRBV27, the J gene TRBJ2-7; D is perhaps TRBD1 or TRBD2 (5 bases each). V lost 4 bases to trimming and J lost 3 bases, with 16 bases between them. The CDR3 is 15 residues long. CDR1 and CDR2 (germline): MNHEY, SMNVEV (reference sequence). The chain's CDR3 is CASSSWPGPVYEQYF. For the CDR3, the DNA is TGTGCCAGCAGTTCCTGGCCGGGACCCGTCTACGAGCAGTACTTC.

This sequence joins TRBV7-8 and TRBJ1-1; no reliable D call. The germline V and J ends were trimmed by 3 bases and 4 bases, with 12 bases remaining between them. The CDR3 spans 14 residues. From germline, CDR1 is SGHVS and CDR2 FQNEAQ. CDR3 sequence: CASSFPGRGTEAFF. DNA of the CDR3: TGTGCCAGCAGCTTCCCCGGCCGTGGCACTGAAGCTTTCTTT.

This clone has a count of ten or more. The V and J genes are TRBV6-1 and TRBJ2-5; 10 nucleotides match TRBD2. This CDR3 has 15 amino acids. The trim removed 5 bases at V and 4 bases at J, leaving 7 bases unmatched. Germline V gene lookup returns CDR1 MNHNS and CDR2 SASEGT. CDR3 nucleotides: TGTGCCAGCAGTACCCTAGCGGGGGAGGCAGAGACCCAGTACTTC. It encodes CASSTLAGEAETQYF.

The CDR3 DNA sequence: TGCAGCGTTTTAACCAGGGGGCGGGAAGCTTTCTTT. It codes for CSVLTRGREAFF. This chain uses TRBV29-1 with TRBJ1-1; 8 nucleotides match TRBD1. CDR3 length equals 12 residues. Germline assignment: CDR1 SQVTM and CDR2 ANQGSEA. Unmatched junction bases numbered 7, after V lost 5 bases and J lost 8 bases.

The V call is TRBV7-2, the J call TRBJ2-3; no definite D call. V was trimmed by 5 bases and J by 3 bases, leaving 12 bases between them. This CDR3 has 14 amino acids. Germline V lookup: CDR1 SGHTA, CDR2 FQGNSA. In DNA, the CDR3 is TGTGCCAGCAGCCCCGCCGGGCCTACAGATACGCAGTATTTT. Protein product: CASSPAGPTDTQYF.

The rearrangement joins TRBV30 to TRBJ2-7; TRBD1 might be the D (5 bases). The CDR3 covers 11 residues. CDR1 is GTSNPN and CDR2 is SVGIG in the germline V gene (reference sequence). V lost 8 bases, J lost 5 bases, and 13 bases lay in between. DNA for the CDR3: TGTGCCCAGGACACCTTGAACGAGCAGTACTTC. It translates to CAQDTLNEQYF.

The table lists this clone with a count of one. The chain's CDR3 is CASSDSIFDEQFF. The CDR3 bases are TGTGCCAGCAGTGACTCGATCTTCGATGAGCAGTTCTTC. The chain uses TRBV6-4 and TRBJ2-1; D not resolved. CDR3 size: 13 residues. Germline V gene data show CDR1 as MRHNA and CDR2 as SNTAGT. Trimming left V 0 bases short and J 8 bases short, with 8 bases between.

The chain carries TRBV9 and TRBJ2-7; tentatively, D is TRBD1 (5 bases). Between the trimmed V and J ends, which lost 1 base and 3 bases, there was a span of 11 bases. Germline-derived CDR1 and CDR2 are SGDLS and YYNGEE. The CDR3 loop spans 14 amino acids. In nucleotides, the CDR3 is TGTGCCAGCAGCGTACAGGGCGACGACTACGAGCAGTACTTC. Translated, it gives CASSVQGDDYEQYF.

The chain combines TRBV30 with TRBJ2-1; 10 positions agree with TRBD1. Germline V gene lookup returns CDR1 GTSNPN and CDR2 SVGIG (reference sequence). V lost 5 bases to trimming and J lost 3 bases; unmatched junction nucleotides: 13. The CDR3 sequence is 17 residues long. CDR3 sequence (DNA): TGTGCCTGGGGTCCCGAAACCGGGACAGGGGTCTACAATGAGCAGTTCTTC. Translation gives CAWGPETGTGVYNEQFF.